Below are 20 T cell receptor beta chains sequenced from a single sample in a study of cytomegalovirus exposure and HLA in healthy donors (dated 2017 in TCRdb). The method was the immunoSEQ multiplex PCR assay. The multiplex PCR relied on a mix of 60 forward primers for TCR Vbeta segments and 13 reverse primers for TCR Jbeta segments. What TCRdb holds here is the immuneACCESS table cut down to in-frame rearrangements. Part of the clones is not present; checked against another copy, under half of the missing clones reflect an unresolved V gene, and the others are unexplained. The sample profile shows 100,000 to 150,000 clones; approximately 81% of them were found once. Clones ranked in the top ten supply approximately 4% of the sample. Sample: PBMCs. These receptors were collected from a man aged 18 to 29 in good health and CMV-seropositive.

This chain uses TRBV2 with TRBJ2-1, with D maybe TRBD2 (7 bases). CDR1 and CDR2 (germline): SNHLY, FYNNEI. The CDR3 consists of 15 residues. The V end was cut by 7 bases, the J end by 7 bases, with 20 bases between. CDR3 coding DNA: TGTGCCAGCATTGAGGGGGGGGTCCGAGGGAATGAGCAGTTCTTC. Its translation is CASIEGGVRGNEQFF.

This CDR3 is CSVEDPGLAGGANTGELFF. CDR3 nucleotides: TGCAGCGTTGAGGACCCGGGACTAGCGGGAGGAGCGAACACCGGGGAGCTGTTTTTT. J is TRBJ2-2 and V is TRBV29-1; 15 bases are a match to TRBD2. Per germline, CDR1 SQVTM and CDR2 ANQGSEA. This CDR3 spans 19 amino acids. V shed 3 bases, J shed 0 bases, and the junction held 8 bases outside the gene matches.

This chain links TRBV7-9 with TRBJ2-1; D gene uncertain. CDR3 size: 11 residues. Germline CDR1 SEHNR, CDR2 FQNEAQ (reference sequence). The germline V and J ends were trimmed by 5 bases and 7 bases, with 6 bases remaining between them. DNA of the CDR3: TGTGCCAGCAGCGGGCTAAATGAGCAGTTCTTC. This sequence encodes CASSGLNEQFF.

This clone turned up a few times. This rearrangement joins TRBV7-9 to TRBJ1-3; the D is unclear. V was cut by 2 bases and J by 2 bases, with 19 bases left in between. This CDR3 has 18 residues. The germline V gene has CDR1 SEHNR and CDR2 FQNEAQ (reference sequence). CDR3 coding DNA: TGTGCCAGCAGCTTATTCGGACGAGGACTCCTTGCTGGAAACACCATATATTTT. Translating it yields CASSLFGRGLLAGNTIYF.

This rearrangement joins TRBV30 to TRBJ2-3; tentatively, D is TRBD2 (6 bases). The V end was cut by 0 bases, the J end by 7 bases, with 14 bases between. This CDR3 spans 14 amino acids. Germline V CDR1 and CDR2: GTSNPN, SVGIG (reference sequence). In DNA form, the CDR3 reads TGTGCCTGGAGTGTAACAGGAGGGGAAAATACGCAGTATTTT. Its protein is CAWSVTGGENTQYF.

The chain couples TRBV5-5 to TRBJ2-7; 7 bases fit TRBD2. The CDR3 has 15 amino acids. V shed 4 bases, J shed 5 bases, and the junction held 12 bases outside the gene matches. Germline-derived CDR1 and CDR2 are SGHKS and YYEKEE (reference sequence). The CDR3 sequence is CASSQLQTGGNEQYF. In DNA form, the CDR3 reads TGTGCCAGCAGCCAGCTACAAACCGGGGGGAACGAGCAGTACTTC.

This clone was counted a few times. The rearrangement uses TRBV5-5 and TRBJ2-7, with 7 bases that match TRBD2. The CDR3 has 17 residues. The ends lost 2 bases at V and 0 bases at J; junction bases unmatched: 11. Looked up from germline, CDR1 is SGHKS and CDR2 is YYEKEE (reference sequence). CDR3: CASSFSVGGSISYEQYF. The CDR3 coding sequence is TGTGCCAGCAGCTTTTCGGTCGGCGGGAGTATCTCCTACGAGCAGTACTTC.

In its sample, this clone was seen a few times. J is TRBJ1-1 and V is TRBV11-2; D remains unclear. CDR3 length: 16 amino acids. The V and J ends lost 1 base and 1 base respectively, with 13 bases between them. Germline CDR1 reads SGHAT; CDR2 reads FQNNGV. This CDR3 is CASSLVSLSGNTEAFF. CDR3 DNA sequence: TGTGCCAGCAGCTTAGTTTCCCTTTCCGGGAACACTGAAGCTTTCTTT.

CDR3 sequence: CASSPEAGVGYGYTF. CDR3 in DNA: TGTGCCAGCAGCCCAGAGGCAGGGGTTGGCTATGGCTACACCTTC. The chain employs TRBV7-6 and TRBJ1-2; D may be TRBD1 (6 bases). This CDR3 has 15 residues. Germline CDR1 and CDR2: SGHVS and FNYEAQ. V was cut by 5 bases and J by 4 bases, with 17 bases left in between.

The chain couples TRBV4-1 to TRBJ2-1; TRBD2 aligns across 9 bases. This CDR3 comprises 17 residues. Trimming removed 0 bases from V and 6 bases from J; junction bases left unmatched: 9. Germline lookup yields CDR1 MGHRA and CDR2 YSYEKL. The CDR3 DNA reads TGCGCCAGCAGCCAAGATCGCTCGGGACTAGCTATCAATGAGCAGTTCTTC. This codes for CASSQDRSGLAINEQFF.

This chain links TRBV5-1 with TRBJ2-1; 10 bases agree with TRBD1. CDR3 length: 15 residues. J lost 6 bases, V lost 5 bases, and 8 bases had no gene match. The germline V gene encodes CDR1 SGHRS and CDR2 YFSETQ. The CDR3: CASRGWDRGTNEQFF. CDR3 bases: TGCGCCAGCAGGGGATGGGACAGGGGTACCAATGAGCAGTTCTTC.

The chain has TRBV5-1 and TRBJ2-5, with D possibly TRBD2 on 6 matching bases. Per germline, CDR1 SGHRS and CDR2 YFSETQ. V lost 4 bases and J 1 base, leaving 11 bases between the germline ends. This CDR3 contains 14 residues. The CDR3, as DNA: TGCGCCAGCAGCGTGGGACTGGGCCAAGAGACCCAGTACTTC. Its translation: CASSVGLGQETQYF.

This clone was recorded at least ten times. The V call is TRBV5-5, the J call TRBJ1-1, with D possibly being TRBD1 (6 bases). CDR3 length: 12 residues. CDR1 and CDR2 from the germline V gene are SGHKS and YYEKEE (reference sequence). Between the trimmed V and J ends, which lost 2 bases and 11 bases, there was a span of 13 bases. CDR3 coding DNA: TGTGCCAGCAGCTTTACAACAGGGTCGGCTTTCTTT. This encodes CASSFTTGSAFF.

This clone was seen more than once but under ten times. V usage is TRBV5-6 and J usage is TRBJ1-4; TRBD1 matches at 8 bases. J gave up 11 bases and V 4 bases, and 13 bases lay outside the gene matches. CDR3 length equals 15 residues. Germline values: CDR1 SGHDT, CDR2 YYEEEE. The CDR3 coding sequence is TGTGCCAGCAGCCCCCTCGGGCCAGGGGGCGAGAAACTGTTTTTT. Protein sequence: CASSPLGPGGEKLFF.

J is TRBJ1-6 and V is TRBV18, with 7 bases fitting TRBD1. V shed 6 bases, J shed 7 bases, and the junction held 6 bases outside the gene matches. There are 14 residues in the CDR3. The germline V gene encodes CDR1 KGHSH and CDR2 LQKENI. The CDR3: CASSKQGNNSPLHF. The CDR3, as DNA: TGTGCCAGCTCGAAACAGGGGAACAATTCACCCCTCCACTTT.

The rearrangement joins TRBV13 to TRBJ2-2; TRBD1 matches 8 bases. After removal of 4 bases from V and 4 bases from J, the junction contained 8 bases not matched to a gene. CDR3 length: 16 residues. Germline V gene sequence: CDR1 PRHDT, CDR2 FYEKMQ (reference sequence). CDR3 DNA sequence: TGTGCCAGCAGCTCTAGCCCCAGGGGGCCCACCGGGGAGCTGTTTTTT. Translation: CASSSSPRGPTGELFF. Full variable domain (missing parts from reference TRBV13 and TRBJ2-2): AAGVIQSPRHLIKEKRETATLKCYPIPRHDTVYWYQQGPGQDPQFLISFYEKMQSDKGSIPDRFSAQQFSDYHSELNMSSLELGDSALYFCASSSSPRGPTGELFFGEGSRLTVL.

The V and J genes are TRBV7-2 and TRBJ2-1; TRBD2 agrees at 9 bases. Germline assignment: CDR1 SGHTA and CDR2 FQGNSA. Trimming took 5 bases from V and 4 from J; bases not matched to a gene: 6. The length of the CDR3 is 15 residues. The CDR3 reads CASSLPTSGYNEQFF. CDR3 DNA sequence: TGTGCCAGCAGCCTACCGACTAGCGGTTACAATGAGCAGTTCTTC.

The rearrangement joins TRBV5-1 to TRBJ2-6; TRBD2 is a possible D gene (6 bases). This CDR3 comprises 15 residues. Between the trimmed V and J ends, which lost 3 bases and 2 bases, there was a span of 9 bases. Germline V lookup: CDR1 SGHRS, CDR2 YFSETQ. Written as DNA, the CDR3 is TGCGCCAGCAGCTGGGGGGTCCCTGGGGCCAACGTCCTGACTTTC. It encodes CASSWGVPGANVLTF.

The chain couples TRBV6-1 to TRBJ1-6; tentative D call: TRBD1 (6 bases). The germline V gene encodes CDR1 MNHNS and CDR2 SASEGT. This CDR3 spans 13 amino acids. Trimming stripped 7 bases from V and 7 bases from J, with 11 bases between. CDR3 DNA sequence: TGTGCCAGCAAACCGGGACACAATTCACCCCTCCACTTT. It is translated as CASKPGHNSPLHF.

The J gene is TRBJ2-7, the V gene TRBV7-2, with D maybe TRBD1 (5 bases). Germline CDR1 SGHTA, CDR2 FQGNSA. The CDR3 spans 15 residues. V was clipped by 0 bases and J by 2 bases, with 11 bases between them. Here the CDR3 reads CASSLAVTEPYEQYF. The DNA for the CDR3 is TGTGCCAGCAGCTTAGCGGTGACAGAGCCCTACGAGCAGTACTTC.